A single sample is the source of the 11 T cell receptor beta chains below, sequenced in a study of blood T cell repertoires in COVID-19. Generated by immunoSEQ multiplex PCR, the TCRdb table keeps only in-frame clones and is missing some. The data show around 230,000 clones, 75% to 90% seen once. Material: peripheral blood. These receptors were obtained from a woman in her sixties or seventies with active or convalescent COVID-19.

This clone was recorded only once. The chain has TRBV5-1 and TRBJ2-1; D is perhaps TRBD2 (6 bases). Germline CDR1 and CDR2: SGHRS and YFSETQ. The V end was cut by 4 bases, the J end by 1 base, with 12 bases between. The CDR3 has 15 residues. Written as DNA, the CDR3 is TGCGCCAGCAGCCCGAGGGCGGGATCCTACAATGAGCAGTTCTTC. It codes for CASSPRAGSYNEQFF.

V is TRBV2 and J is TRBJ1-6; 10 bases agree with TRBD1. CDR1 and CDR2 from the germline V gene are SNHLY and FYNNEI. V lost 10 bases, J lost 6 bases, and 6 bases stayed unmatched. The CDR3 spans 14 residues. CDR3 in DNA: TGTGCCACCGGGACAGGGGCCCGTAATTCACCCCTCCACTTT. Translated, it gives CATGTGARNSPLHF.

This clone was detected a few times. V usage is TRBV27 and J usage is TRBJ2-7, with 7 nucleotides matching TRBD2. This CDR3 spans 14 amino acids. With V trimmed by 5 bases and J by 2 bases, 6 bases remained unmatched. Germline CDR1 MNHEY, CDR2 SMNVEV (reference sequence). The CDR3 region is CASSPSGVPYEQYF. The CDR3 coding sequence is TGTGCCAGCAGTCCCAGCGGGGTACCCTACGAGCAGTACTTC.

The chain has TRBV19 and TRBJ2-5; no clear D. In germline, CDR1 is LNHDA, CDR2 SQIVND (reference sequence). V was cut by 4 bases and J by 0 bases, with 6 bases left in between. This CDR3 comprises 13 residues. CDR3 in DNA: TGTGCCAGTAGTAACCAGGACCAAGAGACCCAGTACTTC. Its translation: CASSNQDQETQYF.

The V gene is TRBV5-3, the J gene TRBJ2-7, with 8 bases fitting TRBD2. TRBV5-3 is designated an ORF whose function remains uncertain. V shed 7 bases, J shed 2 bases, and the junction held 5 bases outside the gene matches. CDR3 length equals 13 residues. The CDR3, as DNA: TGTGCCAGACGGGCGGGGGGTCCCTACGAGCAGTACTTC. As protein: CARRAGGPYEQYF.

In DNA form, the CDR3 reads TGTGCCAGCAGCCAAGATGCCAGCTATGGCTACACCTTC. Amino acid sequence: CASSQDASYGYTF. The chain uses TRBV3-1 (or the pseudogene TRBV3-2) and TRBJ1-2; D is unclear. The CDR3 has 13 residues. Germline assignment: CDR1 LGHDT and CDR2 YNNKEL (reference sequence). V was cut by 0 bases and J by 4 bases, with 6 bases left in between.

Here the CDR3 reads CASIEQGAVGGEQYF. The CDR3 coding sequence is TGTGCCAGCATCGAACAAGGGGCGGTCGGGGGTGAGCAGTACTTC. The chain uses TRBV2 and TRBJ2-7; a weak D match, TRBD2 (6 bases). This CDR3 is 15 amino acids long. V lost 7 bases and J lost 7, with 23 bases in between. CDR1 and CDR2 from the germline V gene are SNHLY and FYNNEI.

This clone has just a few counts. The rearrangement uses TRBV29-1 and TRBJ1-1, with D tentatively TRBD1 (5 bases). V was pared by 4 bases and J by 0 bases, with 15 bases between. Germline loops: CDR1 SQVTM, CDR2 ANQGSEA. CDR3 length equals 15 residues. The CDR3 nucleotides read TGCAGCGTTGCTCCAGGGTGGGGCATGAACACTGAAGCTTTCTTT. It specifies CSVAPGWGMNTEAFF.

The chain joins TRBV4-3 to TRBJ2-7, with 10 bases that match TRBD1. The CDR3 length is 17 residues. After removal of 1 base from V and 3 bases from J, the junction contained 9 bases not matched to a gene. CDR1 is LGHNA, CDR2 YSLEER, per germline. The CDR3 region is CASSQVSSGQGLYEQYF. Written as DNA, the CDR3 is TGCGCCAGCAGCCAAGTTTCCTCGGGACAGGGGCTCTACGAGCAGTACTTC.

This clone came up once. In DNA form, the CDR3 reads TGTGCCAGTAATAACAGGGTTAGGACTGAAGCTTTCTTT. It codes for CASNNRVRTEAFF. The chain recombines TRBV19 with TRBJ1-1, with D tentatively TRBD1 (6 bases). CDR1 and CDR2 (germline): LNHDA, SQIVND (reference sequence). V shed 7 bases and J shed 5 bases, with 14 bases lying between them. This CDR3 comprises 13 residues.

The CDR3 reads CASSQVSSGGSLTQYF. The CDR3 DNA follows: TGTGCCAGCAGCCAAGTCTCTAGCGGGGGGTCCCTAACGCAGTATTTT. This chain uses TRBV4-2 with TRBJ2-3; TRBD2 agrees at 11 bases. Trimming cost V 1 base and J 9 bases; bases outside gene matches: 9. This CDR3 has 16 residues. Germline CDR1 reads LGHNA; CDR2 reads YNFKEQ.